The T cell receptor beta chain described here comes from a study of blood T cell repertoires in COVID-19. Method: immunoSEQ multiplex PCR; TCRdb's copy keeps in-frame clones and lacks some. The profile covers around 310,000 clones, with around 90% appearing a single time and about 1% taken by the ten largest. This CDR3 contains 15 residues. Looked up from germline, CDR1 is LNHDA and CDR2 is SQIVND (reference sequence). V was trimmed by 6 bases and J by 0 bases, leaving 12 bases between them. The sequenced sample was peripheral blood. This chain joins TRBV19 and TRBJ1-3; D uncertain. This receptor was identified in a woman in her thirties or forties with COVID-19, enrolled during active disease. For the CDR3, the DNA is TGTGCCAGTAGCCGCGGGATTTCCTCTGGAAACACCATATATTTT. Translated, it gives CASSRGISSGNTIYF.